This T cell receptor beta chain came from a study of blood T cell repertoires in COVID-19. Everyone who took part was roughly 18 to 89 years old, and they came from about 25 US areas. The data were produced by immunoSEQ multiplex PCR, yet TCRdb's version contains in-frame clones alone and is incomplete. The sample holds a few hundred thousand clones; about 87% are singletons and the top ten take 8% to 9%. Germline-derived CDR1 and CDR2 are SGHVS and FQNEAQ. With 3 bases removed from V and 2 bases from J, the gap between germline ends came to 11 bases. The CDR3 consists of 14 residues. The chain combines TRBV7-8 with TRBJ2-7; no definite D call. This clonotype originated in a woman under 30 who had recovered from COVID-19. Sequenced sample: PBMCs or T cells enriched from blood (not recorded which). In DNA form, the CDR3 reads TGTGCCAGCAGCTTCCTCACGCGAACCTACGAGCAGTACTTC. Translation gives CASSFLTRTYEQYF.